This T cell receptor beta chain was retrieved from a study of regulatory T cells in long-lasting Graves disease (dated by TCRdb to 2020 to 2022). With regard to the full study: Antithyroid drugs had been taken for less than 3 months by newly diagnosed Graves' disease patients. The study was registered as a clinical trial and conducted in China. TCR sequencing covered around 13 persistent and 20 newly diagnosed Graves' disease patients, about 35 samples in total. Patients with persistent Graves' disease were compared with patients with newly diagnosed Graves' disease using TCR sequencing and RNA sequencing of peripheral blood. Paper-wide results and their limitations: Sequencing and analysis were limited to the TCR beta chain. The small sample size was acknowledged by the authors as a limitation that may reduce accuracy. Peripheral blood alone was examined, since thyroid tissue, which constituted the primary lesion, could not be accessed. More public clonotypes were shared among persistent patients (2,741) than among newly diagnosed patients (roughly 960). Compared with newly diagnosed patients, persistent Graves' disease patients had lower TCR Shannon entropy and fewer highly expanded clones, which suggests clonal expansion. TRBV28, TRBJ1-2 and TRBJ2-5 were preferentially used in persistent disease, while TRBV20-1 and TRBJ2-1 were favored in newly diagnosed disease.

From the cysteine up to the phenylalanine, the CDR3 has a length of 15 residues. The DNA shown is the 45-base CDR3, in frame from base 1. V is clipped by 0 bases and J by 2 bases, and the sequence between their germline boundaries is 11 bases long. CDR1 LGHNA and CDR2 YNFKEQ were looked up in the germline V gene. The time point label, as the study defines it: newly diagnosed GD, antithyroid drugs for less than 3 months. For both TCR sequencing and RNA sequencing, RNA was extracted from PBMCs in TRIzol. The diagnosis of Graves' disease was made according to American Thyroid Association guidelines. Patients for the study were recruited at an endocrinology department in Xi'an, China. Each patient gave around 9 milliliters of peripheral blood, collected in an EDTA anticoagulant tube. Ficoll Paque Plus density gradient separation was used to isolate PBMCs, and no further T cell sorting was done. An Agilent 2100 Bioanalyzer and agarose gel were used to check RNA quality, and a NanoDrop 2000 was used to measure RNA concentration.

This clonotype was seen repeatedly, ten times or more. The clone's antigen remains unknown. Base qualities are not recorded, but no much larger clone differs from it by a single base. Library prep was done by multiplex PCR. Sequencing instrument: Illumina HiSeq 4000. TCR beta libraries were built with iRepertoire HTBI primers and Arm-PCR amplification of CDR3 regions. Gel purification was performed on PCR products prior to sequencing. In the paper's pipeline: Gene usage analysis of CDR3 amino acid clonotypes used the 55 to 65 TRBV and about 13 TRBJ segments found across samples. Filtered high-quality paired reads were merged into contigs using COPE and FqMerger. BLAST was used to align contigs to IMGT TRBV, TRBD and TRBJ reference genes, with CDR3 defined following IMGT. Clonotypes above 0.1% frequency were classified as highly expanded clones. Repertoire diversity was measured by Shannon entropy, and V-J evenness by the Gini coefficient. A clonotype found in more than one individual was treated as public. The public reads were reprocessed in TCRdb via fastp at Q25 and MiXCR, keeping in-frame beta chains. Entries are consolidated by CDR3 protein sequence, retaining the most common genes and DNA. None of the V and J calls come from the authors' own analysis; TCRdb made them. This sample has a few hundred thousand distinct CDR3 sequences in its table, and approximately 10% of those were observed once. The biggest ten clones account for 15% to 20% of the sample.

In addition, the sample was reused for a study of T cells in Graves' hyperthyroidism and ophthalmopathy. As the second publication notes: Stable Graves' hyperthyroidism was defined as no progression to ophthalmopathy during 18 months of follow-up. Hyperthyroidism patients were aged 18 to 65 years and newly diagnosed, with disease duration of less than 2 months. Patients with uncontrolled infections, other autoimmune diseases, pregnancy or lactation were excluded. Diagnoses were based on clinical symptoms, serum thyroxine and TRAb, thyroid ultrasound and orbital computed tomography. The TCR CDR3 was subjected to a first round of RT-PCR using the HTBI primer set and the Qiagen OneStep RT-PCR kit. Most expanded thyroid clonotypes (frequency above 0.001) were also detected in blood, a finding suggesting that blood repertoires may reflect thyroid immune responses. In cross-validation, a model built on a 13 V-J signature told ophthalmopathy apart from stable hyperthyroidism with less than 90% sensitivity and around 83% specificity, and in testing the same model reached 80%/75%. In validation, the model predicted progression to ophthalmopathy with around 71% sensitivity and about 72% specificity, a median of 6.5 months before onset. To identify distinguishing TCR V-J signatures, a discovery cohort of 90 to 100 patients was used, comprising 43 with Graves' ophthalmopathy and roughly 60 with stable Graves' hyperthyroidism. An independent validation cohort of around 19 hyperthyroidism patients and 17 patients who later progressed to ophthalmopathy tested prospective prediction of ophthalmopathy. The 100 discovery patients were randomly divided into training and test sets at a 7:3 ratio. In addition, the study compared T-cell repertoires in thyroid tissue and in blood from five to seven Graves' hyperthyroidism patients. After sampling, hyperthyroidism patients received methimazole starting at 30 mg daily, and ophthalmopathy patients received high-dose intravenous methylprednisolone. Libraries were constructed in a second round of multiplex PCR, after which size selection and purification were performed. The libraries were sequenced on an Illumina HiSeq2000 using paired-end 100 bp reads. SOAPnuke was used to process the raw data, removing reads that contained adapters or uncalled bases, had a mean Phred below 15, or lacked an exact match to the constant primer or identifier. COPE v1.2.5 was used to merge the high-quality paired reads, and each unique nucleotide sequence was defined as a clonotype. MiTCR v1.1 was used to align the clonotypes against IMGT TRBV, TRBD and TRBJ reference segments. The analysis was restricted to V-J combinations with a frequency above 0.0001, which together covered about 99% of the repertoires. A TCS score was defined as the ratio of F50 (clonal expansion) to E x V (chaos), with BLOSUM62-based TCRdist applied between CDR3 peptides within each V-J. Welch's t-statistics and random forest reduced roughly 530 V-J features to 10 to 15, which were used in a naive Bayes classifier (R e1071). Sample size was not statistically predetermined, and blinding of investigators to group allocation was not performed. The paper describes TCR Vbeta CDR3 sequencing of around 130 peripheral blood samples, made up of roughly 45 ophthalmopathy patients, over 70 hyperthyroidism patients and about 17 progressor patients.

The chain was built from TRBV4-2 and TRBJ2-7; the D region possibly corresponds to TRBD2 (6 bases align). The source was peripheral blood mononuclear cells (PBMCs), collected at new diagnosis, from a patient treated with antithyroid drugs. This TCR was recovered from a young woman with Graves disease. Donor details come from another sample of the same person, matched by shared clones. CDR3 protein: CASSQEGGIAYEQYF. The DNA is TGTGCCAGCAGCCAAGAAGGCGGGATAGCCTACGAGCAGTACTTC.